These 3 T cell receptor beta chains were sequenced from one sample in a study of PD-1 blockade in classical Hodgkin lymphoma. Method: immunoSEQ multiplex PCR; TCRdb's copy keeps in-frame clones and lacks some. The table lists roughly 140,000 clones, about 81% of them singletons, with roughly 8.4% in the top ten. Each patient experienced a relapse that followed autologous stem cell transplantation, and brentuximab vedotin exposure varied. Sequences were derived from peripheral blood mononuclear cells (PBMCs), sampled before the second cycle of nivolumab. These receptors were taken from a human donor with classical Hodgkin lymphoma.

The V and J genes are TRBV6-5 and TRBJ2-7; TRBD1 might be the D (6 bases). The ends were cut back, 6 bases at V and 2 bases at J, with 17 bases in the middle. The germline V gene encodes CDR1 MNHEY and CDR2 SVGAGI. CDR3 length: 15 amino acids. The CDR3 region is CASSNTGIPPYEQYF. In DNA, the CDR3 is TGTGCCAGCAGCAATACAGGGATCCCCCCCTACGAGCAGTACTTC.

The chain uses TRBV6-5 and TRBJ1-4; a possible D gene is TRBD1 (5 bases). This CDR3 comprises 14 residues. In germline, CDR1 is MNHEY, CDR2 SVGAGI. V shed 2 bases and J shed 5 bases, with 9 bases lying between them. CDR3 nucleotide sequence: TGTGCCAGCAGTTACGTGGGGCTGAATGAAAAACTGTTTTTT. Translating it yields CASSYVGLNEKLFF.

This clone showed up just a few times. The chain has TRBV19 and TRBJ2-2; D unclear. Trimming stripped 5 bases from V and 2 bases from J, with 9 bases between. The V gene's germline CDR1 is LNHDA and CDR2 SQIVND (reference sequence). This CDR3 has 14 residues. Written as DNA, the CDR3 is TGTGCCAGTAGTTTCCAGGCCAACACCGGGGAGCTGTTTTTT. Protein sequence: CASSFQANTGELFF.